This T cell receptor (beta chain) came from a study of blood T cell repertoires in COVID-19. About the study: The origin of the acute and convalescent COVID-19 samples was the United States, Italy and Spain.

TCRdb's table, derived via immunoSEQ multiplex PCR, lists solely in-frame clones and lacks some. This sample has almost 30,000 clones, with roughly nine tenths found just once. Sequencing was carried out using peripheral blood. This clonotype originated in a human donor in a cohort sampled during active COVID-19.

The CDR3 sequence: CASKTETYNSPLHF. DNA of the CDR3: TGTGCCAGCAAGACAGAGACCTATAATTCACCCCTCCACTTT. This rearrangement joins TRBV28 to TRBJ1-6; weak D call: TRBD1 (5 bases). Germline CDR1 MDHEN, CDR2 SYDVKM. The CDR3 loop spans 14 amino acids. V was pared by 7 bases and J by 2 bases, with 9 bases between.